This T cell receptor beta chain was profiled in a study of a mutant IDH1 vaccine in newly diagnosed glioma. Whole-study context: Beginning 4-6 weeks after radiotherapy alone, or with temozolomide cycles, vaccination took place. Every participant had undergone radiotherapy, temozolomide, or both before, and most underwent both.

To note about this clone: The target antigen is unknown.

Sequencing used immunoSEQ multiplex PCR; TCRdb keeps in-frame clones, though not all of them. This table holds some 35,000 clones, 75% to 85% found once. The time point denotes: week 5, during vaccination. Topical imiquimod was applied with each vaccine dose, which held 300 ug of mutant IDH1 20-mer peptide. Germline CDR1 reads PRHDT; CDR2 reads FYEKMQ (reference sequence). The CDR3 consists of 13 residues. The ends were cut back, 3 bases at V and 6 bases at J, with 11 bases in the middle. The sample here was PBMCs, taken from a glioma patient whose treatment included an IDH1 peptide vaccine. This TCR was sampled from a man between 45 and 60 years old with glioma. This sequence joins TRBV13 and TRBJ1-1; tentative D call: TRBD1 (6 bases). CDR3 sequence (DNA): TGTGCCAGCAGCTTCGGGGGCGCGTCTGAAGCTTTCTTT. Residues: CASSFGGASEAFF.